This TCR beta chain is from a study of T cells after yellow fever vaccination. Study information: SMART-Seq v4 Ultra Low Input served to prepare low-cell-number fractions.

General study results and limits: Abundant bulk-population clonotypes could contaminate the FACS-sorted repertoires. Researchers report a weaker secondary response that nonetheless peaked faster, day 5 versus 15.

This CDR3 has 16 amino acids. Germline V gives CDR1 SGHRS, CDR2 YFSETQ. V lost 4 bases and J 5 bases, leaving 21 bases between the germline ends. TCRdb reprocessed the 5' RACE reads with MiXCR, giving one entry per CDR3 protein. The sample lists about 350,000 distinct CDR3 sequences, roughly 8.6% occurring once. The table lists this clonotype with a few counts. What it binds is not known. The specimen was PBMCs, collected about 49 days after the first yellow fever vaccination. This chain links TRBV5-1 with TRBJ1-1; tentative D call: TRBD1 (6 bases). This TCR was sampled from a man between 18 and 29 years old who received the YFV17D yellow fever vaccine. For the CDR3, the DNA is TGCGCCAGCAGCCCCGGTGGGCTAACAGGGAGTACTGAAGCTTTCTTT. This codes for CASSPGGLTGSTEAFF. The variable domain in full, completed from reference TRBV5-1 and TRBJ1-1, reads KAGVTQTPRYLIKTRGQQVTLSCSPISGHRSVSWYQQTPGQGLQFLFEYFSETQRNKGNFPGRFSGRQFSNSRSEMNVSTLELGDSALYLCASSPGGLTGSTEAFFGQGTRLTVV.